The clone carrying this TCR beta chain was seen a few times. These data belong to a study of neurological immune-mediated disorders. There are 11 residues in the CDR3. The ends lost 6 bases at V and 10 bases at J; junction bases unmatched: 4. Germline V gene lookup returns CDR1 SGHDT and CDR2 YYEEEE. TCRdb processed the 5' RACE reads anew with MiXCR; each CDR3 protein has one entry. The sample shows under 75,000 distinct CDR3 sequences, approximately 3.4% of them seen only once. Specimen: PBMCs. The sequence came from a woman between 45 and 65 years old with multiple sclerosis. V is TRBV5-6 and J is TRBJ2-1; 7 nucleotides line up with TRBD1. In DNA, the CDR3 is TGTGCCAGCAACCTGGGACAGGAGCAGTTCTTC. It yields the protein CASNLGQEQFF.